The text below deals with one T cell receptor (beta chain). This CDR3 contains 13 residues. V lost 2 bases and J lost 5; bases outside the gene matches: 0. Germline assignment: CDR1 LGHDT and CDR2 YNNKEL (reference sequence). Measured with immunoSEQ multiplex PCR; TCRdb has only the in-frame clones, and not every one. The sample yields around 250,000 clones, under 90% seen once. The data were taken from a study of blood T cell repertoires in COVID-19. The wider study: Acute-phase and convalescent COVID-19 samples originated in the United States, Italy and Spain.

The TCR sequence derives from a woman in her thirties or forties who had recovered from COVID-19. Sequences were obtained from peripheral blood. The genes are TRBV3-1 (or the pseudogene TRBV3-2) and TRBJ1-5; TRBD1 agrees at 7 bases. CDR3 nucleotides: TGTGCCAGCAGCCAAACAGGGGATCAGCCCCAGCATTTT. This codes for CASSQTGDQPQHF.